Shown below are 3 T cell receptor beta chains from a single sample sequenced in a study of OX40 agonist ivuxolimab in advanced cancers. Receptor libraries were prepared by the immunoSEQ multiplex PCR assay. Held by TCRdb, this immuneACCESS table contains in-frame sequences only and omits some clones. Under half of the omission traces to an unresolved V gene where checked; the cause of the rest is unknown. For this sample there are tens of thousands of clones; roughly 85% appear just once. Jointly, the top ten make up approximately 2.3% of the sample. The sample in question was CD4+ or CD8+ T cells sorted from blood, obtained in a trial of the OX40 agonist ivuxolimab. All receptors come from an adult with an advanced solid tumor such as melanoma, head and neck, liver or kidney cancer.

The CDR3 loop reads CARSCKGGEKLFF. The DNA for the CDR3 is TGTGCCAGAAGCTGCAAAGGTGGTGAAAAACTGTTTTTT. The gene calls are TRBV5-3 and TRBJ1-4, with D unclear. TRBV5-3 is placed among ORFs of uncertain function. The V end was cut by 3 bases, the J end by 7 bases, with 10 bases between. The CDR3 is 13 residues long.

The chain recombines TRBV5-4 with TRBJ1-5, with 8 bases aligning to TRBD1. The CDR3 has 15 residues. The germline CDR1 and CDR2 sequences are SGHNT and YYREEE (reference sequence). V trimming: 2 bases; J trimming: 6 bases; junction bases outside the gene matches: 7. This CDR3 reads CASSLQGVESQPQHF. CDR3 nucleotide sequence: TGTGCCAGCAGCTTACAGGGGGTTGAGAGTCAGCCCCAGCATTTT.

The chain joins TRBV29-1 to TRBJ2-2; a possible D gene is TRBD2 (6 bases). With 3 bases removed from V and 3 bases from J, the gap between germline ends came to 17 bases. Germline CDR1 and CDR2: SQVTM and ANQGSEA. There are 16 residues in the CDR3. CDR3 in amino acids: CSVDGGVARDTGELFF. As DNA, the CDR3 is TGCAGCGTTGACGGAGGGGTCGCGAGGGACACCGGGGAGCTGTTTTTT.